These 14 T cell receptor beta chains were all obtained from the same sample, sequenced in a study of T cell responses to AZD1222 COVID-19 vaccine. This table comes from immunoSEQ multiplex PCR, and its TCRdb copy is limited to in-frame clones, with some not included. The table lists more than 110,000 clones, just over 90% of them singletons. The material sequenced was peripheral blood, taken on day 0 of AZD1222 vaccination. The receptors come from an adult in good health.

The chain has TRBV12-3 or TRBV12-4 and TRBJ1-2, with 7 bases that match TRBD1. The CDR3 is made up of 12 amino acids. The J segment lost 3 bases and the V segment lost 6 bases, leaving 1 base of the junction unmatched. The CDR3 bases are TGTGCCAGCAGACAGGGGTACTATGGCTACACCTTC. Translating it yields CASRQGYYGYTF.

The genes are TRBV15 and TRBJ2-5; D gene unclear. V was trimmed by 0 bases and J by 4 bases, leaving 6 bases between them. The CDR3 consists of 13 residues. CDR1 and CDR2 (germline): LNHNV, YYDKDF (reference sequence). The CDR3 DNA reads as TGTGCCACCAGCAGAGATCTTGGAGAGACCCAGTACTTC. This translates into CATSRDLGETQYF.

The rearrangement joins TRBV6-6 to TRBJ1-6; D remains ambiguous. This CDR3 has 12 residues. The V gene's germline CDR1 is MNHNY and CDR2 SVGAGI (reference sequence). Trimming removed 8 bases at V and 6 bases at J, with 8 bases between. Here the CDR3 DNA reads TGTGCCAGCCGGCAAGTTAATTCACCCCTCCACTTT. It yields the protein CASRQVNSPLHF.

V gene TRBV4-1 combines with J gene TRBJ1-1; 8 nucleotides line up with TRBD1. The CDR3 runs to 14 residues. J gave up 6 bases and V 3 bases, and 6 bases lay outside the gene matches. Per the germline V gene, CDR1 is MGHRA and CDR2 is YSYEKL. CDR3 bases: TGCGCCAGCAGCCAGAGGACAGGGTGGGCTGAAGCTTTCTTT. Translating it yields CASSQRTGWAEAFF.

The chain combines TRBV5-1 with TRBJ1-1, with D possibly matching TRBD1 (5 bases). This CDR3 contains 14 residues. Trimming removed 0 bases at V and 1 base at J, with 7 bases between. Germline V gene sequence: CDR1 SGHRS, CDR2 YFSETQ. CDR3 DNA sequence: TGCGCCAGCAGCTTGGGAGGACAGAACACTGAAGCTTTCTTT. Its translation is CASSLGGQNTEAFF.

The rearrangement links TRBV6-5 to TRBJ2-3, with D unresolved. Germline V gene data show CDR1 as MNHEY and CDR2 as SVGAGI. The CDR3 consists of 13 residues. V was cut by 6 bases and J by 1 base, with 8 bases left in between. CDR3 residues: CASRNPGTDTQYF. CDR3 nucleotide sequence: TGTGCCAGCAGGAACCCAGGCACAGATACGCAGTATTTT.

The gene calls are TRBV9 and TRBJ1-5; D gene ambiguous. The length of the CDR3 is 15 residues. Germline lookup yields CDR1 SGDLS and CDR2 YYNGEE. V lost 0 bases and J 4 bases, leaving 11 bases between the germline ends. The CDR3 DNA reads as TGTGCCAGCAGCGTAGACGGCGAACCGAATCAGCCCCAGCATTTT. This translates into CASSVDGEPNQPQHF. Together with reference TRBV9 and TRBJ1-5, the CDR3 gives the full variable domain: DSGVTQTPKHLITATGQRVTLRCSPRSGDLSVYWYQQSLDQGLQFLIQYYNGEERAKGNILERFSAQQFPDLHSELNLSSLELGDSALYFCASSVDGEPNQPQHFGDGTRLSIL.

CDR3 coding DNA: TGCGCCAGCAGCCAAACCGTAGCCTACGAGCAGTACTTC. Amino acid sequence: CASSQTVAYEQYF. The V and J genes are TRBV4-1 and TRBJ2-7; D not resolved. The germline CDR1 and CDR2 sequences are MGHRA and YSYEKL. The CDR3 has 13 residues. The V gene lost 2 bases and the J gene lost 2 bases, with 7 bases spanning the gap.

CDR3 coding DNA: TGTGCCATCAGTGAGGGGACTAGCGGGGGACCTTCAGGGAATGAGCAGTTCTTC. Its translation: CAISEGTSGGPSGNEQFF. The chain uses TRBV10-3 and TRBJ2-1, with 14 bases that match TRBD2. J gave up 7 bases and V 2 bases, and 10 bases lay outside the gene matches. Germline values: CDR1 ENHRY, CDR2 SYGVKD. The CDR3 spans 18 residues.

The chain carries TRBV5-8 and TRBJ1-2, with TRBD1 identical over 10 bases. Germline V gene data show CDR1 as SGHTS and CDR2 as YDEGEE. CDR3 length equals 14 residues. V dropped 3 bases and J dropped 4; count of bases not matched to a gene: 3. The CDR3 protein is CASSSTGGAYGYTF. The CDR3 DNA reads as TGTGCCAGCAGCTCGACAGGGGGCGCCTATGGCTACACCTTC.

The chain carries TRBV7-9 and TRBJ1-1, with a weak D call TRBD1 (6 bases). Trimming took 5 bases from V and 4 from J, leaving 14 bases between them. CDR3 length: 14 residues. Germline V gives CDR1 SEHNR, CDR2 FQNEAQ (reference sequence). DNA of the CDR3: TGTGCCAGCAGCCCACAGGGAAGGGGCACTGAAGCTTTCTTT. This gives the protein CASSPQGRGTEAFF.

The chain has TRBV10-3 and TRBJ1-2; D perhaps matches TRBD1 (5 bases). The CDR3 is made up of 15 amino acids. Trimming took off 6 bases at V and 2 bases at J, with 16 bases between the two ends. CDR1 is ENHRY, CDR2 SYGVKD, per germline. As DNA, the CDR3 is TGTGCCATCAGGCCGGGACTGTTGGGCAACTATGGCTACACCTTC. It encodes CAIRPGLLGNYGYTF.

This clone was seen only once. This sequence joins TRBV11-2 and TRBJ2-3; D is possibly TRBD2 (5 bases). Germline assignment: CDR1 SGHAT and CDR2 FQNNGV. Trimming took off 8 bases at V and 5 bases at J, with 20 bases between the two ends. This CDR3 comprises 15 residues. CDR3 DNA sequence: TGTGCCAGCCTTCGATCACCCCAGGAGGTAGATACGCAGTATTTT. It yields the protein CASLRSPQEVDTQYF.

This chain links TRBV19 with TRBJ2-1, with 8 positions matching TRBD2. V dropped 1 base and J dropped 3; count of bases not matched to a gene: 8. CDR1 is LNHDA, CDR2 SQIVND, per germline (reference sequence). The CDR3 has 17 residues. CDR3 loop: CASSIGTYSGVYNEQFF. For the CDR3, the DNA is TGTGCCAGTAGTATAGGGACATATAGCGGGGTCTACAATGAGCAGTTCTTC.